This section outlines one T cell receptor beta chain sequence together with its context. V was pared by 4 bases and J by 1 base, with 11 bases between. Per germline, CDR1 SGHRS and CDR2 YFSETQ. There are 15 residues in the CDR3. This sample is part of a study of T cells in Graves' hyperthyroidism and ophthalmopathy. RNA transcripts provided the source from which TCR beta CDR3 regions were amplified. HTBI primers were the set used in a first-round RT-PCR of the TCR CDR3. In TCRdb, the multiplex PCR reads were re-called with MiXCR into one record per CDR3 protein. The sample holds hundreds of thousands of distinct CDR3 sequences, about a third seen once.

The chain carries TRBV5-1 and TRBJ2-2, with a possible D match to TRBD1 (6 bases). The sample was blood. This TCR came from a woman in her thirties or forties with Graves' hyperthyroidism. CDR3 amino acids: CASSGTTGNTGELFF. In DNA form, the CDR3 reads TGCGCCAGCAGCGGGACGACAGGGAACACCGGGGAGCTGTTTTTT.